A selection of T cell receptor beta chains follows, all from one sample in a study of early T cells in non-severe SARS-CoV-2 infection. Using its own MiXCR run on the 5' RACE reads, TCRdb lists one record per CDR3 protein. The repertoire holds just under 65,000 distinct CDR3 sequences, with over 10% as singletons. The sequenced sample consisted of whole blood. These receptors were taken from an adult who was a healthcare worker with PCR-confirmed SARS-CoV-2 infection or an uninfected control (not recorded which). Each CDR3 is given with its conserved first and last residue. The D gene is left open where the match is weak. For some rows the clone size is stated as once, few or many, or as a class when expanded; others skip it.

TGTGCCAGCAGCTTGGCACAGGGAGAAGGGCAGCAGTACTTC,CASSLAQGEGQQYF,TRBJ2-7,TRBV5-5,NA,NA
TGTGCCAGCAGCCGCGAACAGGTGTACACCGGGGAGCTGTTTTTT,CASSREQVYTGELFF,TRBJ2-2,TRBV14,NA,many
TGTGCCAGCAGCTTAGGGTTCGATGAGCAGTTCTTC,CASSLGFDEQFF,TRBJ2-1,TRBV11-1,NA,few
TGTGCCAGCAGCCCTAGACAGGGACAAGATACGCAGTATTTT,CASSPRQGQDTQYF,TRBJ2-3,TRBV11-2,TRBD1,NA
TGTGCCAGCAGCTTAGCGGGCAGGGGGGACTCACCCCTCCACTTT,CASSLAGRGDSPLHF,TRBJ1-6,TRBV7-8,TRBD1,NA
TGTGCCAGCAGACCTCCCGGCGGGGGGTGGACAGATACGCAGTATTTT,CASRPPGGGWTDTQYF,TRBJ2-3,TRBV13,TRBD2,NA
TGTGCCAGCAGCGCCAGCTCGGCACCTAATCAGCCCCAGCATTTT,CASSASSAPNQPQHF,TRBJ1-5,TRBV11-2,NA,many
TGTGCCAGCTCACCAAGGGGAAAGGAGTCAAATGAGCAGTTCTTC,CASSPRGKESNEQFF,TRBJ2-1,TRBV18,NA,many
TGTGCCAGCAGTGGTAACAGTGAGTACGAGCAGTACTTC,CASSGNSEYEQYF,TRBJ2-7,TRBV2,NA,many
TGCAGCGTTGGGTCCCGAAGTCCTAATGAAAAACTGTTTTTT,CSVGSRSPNEKLFF,TRBJ1-4,TRBV29-1,NA,many
TGTGCCAGCAGTGGGCTTAACACCGGGGAGCTGTTTTTT,CASSGLNTGELFF,TRBJ2-2,TRBV6-4,NA,NA
TGTGCCAGCGGACAGGGGAGCAATCAGCCCCAGCATTTT,CASGQGSNQPQHF,TRBJ1-5,TRBV12-3/TRBV12-4,TRBD1,NA
TGTGCCAGCACCCACATTCGGGGGGAGGAGAATTCACCCCTCCACTTT,CASTHIRGEENSPLHF,TRBJ1-6,TRBV11-2,NA,many
TGTGCCAGCAGTTTCCCGGGTAAATCGCGGACAGATACGCAGTATTTT,CASSFPGKSRTDTQYF,TRBJ2-3,TRBV6-2/TRBV6-3,NA,few
TGTGCCAGCAGTTTAAGGGGGTCCAAAAACATTCAGTACTTC,CASSLRGSKNIQYF,TRBJ2-4,TRBV6-5,NA,few
TGTGCCAGCGGGCGACAGGGTACTCAGCCCCAGCATTTT,CASGRQGTQPQHF,TRBJ1-5,TRBV2,TRBD1,NA
TGTGCCATCAGCAGGACTAGCGAAGAGACCCAGTACTTC,CAISRTSEETQYF,TRBJ2-5,TRBV10-3,TRBD2,few
TGTGCCAGCAGCTTATCGGTGACTAGTAACAATGAGCAGTTCTTC,CASSLSVTSNNEQFF,TRBJ2-1,TRBV7-2,NA,few
TGCAGTGCTACCGGGGGTAACTATGGCTACACCTTC,CSATGGNYGYTF,TRBJ1-2,TRBV20-1,NA,many
TGCGCCAGCAGCTTGGGGCAGACATACGAGCAGTACTTC,CASSLGQTYEQYF,TRBJ2-7,TRBV12-3/TRBV12-4,NA,few
TGTGCCAGCAGCTTGGTGGCAGGCAATACGCAGTATTTT,CASSLVAGNTQYF,TRBJ2-3,TRBV5-6,NA,few
TGTGCCAGCAGCCCCCCCAGCTCCTACGAGCAGTACTTC,CASSPPSSYEQYF,TRBJ2-7,TRBV7-9,NA,few
TGTGCCAGCAGTTACACCCTTCTCACCGGGGAGCTGTTTTTT,CASSYTLLTGELFF,TRBJ2-2,TRBV6-2/TRBV6-3,NA,few
TGCAGTGCTAGAGACAACAGGGTGTCTAATGAAAAACTGTTTTTT,CSARDNRVSNEKLFF,TRBJ1-4,TRBV20-1,NA,NA
TGCGCCAGCAGCCAAGATCAGGGGACAGGGGCCCCCTACGAGCAGTACTTC,CASSQDQGTGAPYEQYF,TRBJ2-7,TRBV4-1,TRBD1,few
TGTGCCAGCAGCTTCCGCTCCTCTGGAAACACCATATATTTT,CASSFRSSGNTIYF,TRBJ1-3,TRBV7-9,NA,NA
TGCAGTGCTAGCGAGACAGCCAACTATGGCTACACCTTC,CSASETANYGYTF,TRBJ1-2,TRBV20-1,NA,many
TGTGCCAGCGGACACTCTGGGGCCAACGTCCTGACTTTC,CASGHSGANVLTF,TRBJ2-6,TRBV12-3/TRBV12-4,NA,NA
TGTGCCAGCAGTTCCTACGCTTTACTGGGGGGGACAGGTGAGCAGTTCTTC,CASSSYALLGGTGEQFF,TRBJ2-1,TRBV27,NA,many
TGCGCCAGCAGCTTAGGAGGGGACGGAACAGATACGCAGTATTTT,CASSLGGDGTDTQYF,TRBJ2-3,TRBV5-1,NA,many
TGTGCCAGCAGTCGACCATCCTCCGGGCTCAACTACGAGCAGTACTTC,CASSRPSSGLNYEQYF,TRBJ2-7,TRBV6-2/TRBV6-3,NA,NA
TGTGCCATCAGTGAGTTGAGACAGAGACAGGGGGGCACAGATACGCAGTATTTT,CAISELRQRQGGTDTQYF,TRBJ2-3,TRBV10-3,TRBD1,many
TGTGCCAGCAGCCCCGGCACGAGACAGGGGTCCTACGAGCAGTACTTC,CASSPGTRQGSYEQYF,TRBJ2-7,TRBV11-2,TRBD1,many
TGCAGTGCCAGAGGGCCCGCCAGGGCTTCCCAGCCCCAGCATTTT,CSARGPARASQPQHF,TRBJ1-5,TRBV20-1,NA,NA
TGTGCCAGCAGTAGACTGGGGATCAGACCGCAGTATTTT,CASSRLGIRPQYF,TRBJ2-3,TRBV6-2/TRBV6-3,NA,few
TGTGCCAGCAGCTTCCAGGGAAACACTGAAGCTTTCTTT,CASSFQGNTEAFF,TRBJ1-1,TRBV5-5,NA,many
TGTGCCAGCAGCTTGGACAGGGGGGGACACGAGCAGTACTTC,CASSLDRGGHEQYF,TRBJ2-7,TRBV11-2,TRBD1,few
TGTGCCAGCAGCTTGTTCTACGCGGGGGGCAATGAGCAGTTCTTC,CASSLFYAGGNEQFF,TRBJ2-1,TRBV7-2,TRBD2,many
TGTGCCAGCAGTTTAGGGACTAGCGGCTACGAGCAGTACTTC,CASSLGTSGYEQYF,TRBJ2-7,TRBV12-3/TRBV12-4,TRBD2,many